These 29 T cell receptor beta chains were all obtained from the same sample, sequenced in a study of metastatic and nonmetastatic thyroid tumors. Prior to thyroid surgery, none of the patients had received any treatment. TCRdb re-analyzed the PCR reads through MiXCR. The sample consists of 30,000 to 40,000 clones, roughly 36% of them appearing once. The specimen was tumor tissue. These receptors came from a female donor with papillary thyroid cancer or a benign thyroid nodule (not recorded which). Some clones in this sample may be carry-over from other donors' samples.

V usage is TRBV30 and J usage is TRBJ1-4; weak D call: TRBD1 (5 bases). The CDR3 totals 16 residues. V dropped 2 bases and J dropped 5 bases, with 18 bases sitting between them. Germline V gene sequence: CDR1 GTSNPN, CDR2 SVGIG (reference sequence). Here the CDR3 DNA reads TGTGCCTGGAGTTTCACAGGACGGATTCAGAATGAAAAACTGTTTTTT. It specifies CAWSFTGRIQNEKLFF.

The V call is TRBV30, the J call TRBJ1-6; D is unclear. CDR1 is GTSNPN and CDR2 is SVGIG in the germline V gene (reference sequence). The CDR3 loop spans 14 amino acids. V shed 0 bases and J shed 7 bases, with 10 bases lying between them. In nucleotides, the CDR3 is TGTGCCTGGAGTGTTAGGGATAAGAATTCACCCCTCCACTTT. Translation gives CAWSVRDKNSPLHF.

The chain employs TRBV7-8 and TRBJ2-7; TRBD2 aligns across 9 bases. Trimming at V came to 5 bases and at J to 2 bases, leaving 4 bases not matched to a gene. This CDR3 comprises 14 residues. The germline gives CDR1 SGHVS, CDR2 FQNEAQ. CDR3 DNA sequence: TGTGCCAGCAGCAAAAGCGGGGGGACCTACGAGCAGTACTTC. As protein: CASSKSGGTYEQYF.

The chain links TRBV6-1 to TRBJ2-7, with D possibly being TRBD1 (6 bases). The ends were cut back, 4 bases at V and 6 bases at J, with 19 bases in the middle. In germline, CDR1 is MNHNS, CDR2 SASEGT. This CDR3 has 15 residues. The CDR3 reads CASSGGQGQLGEQYF. The CDR3, as DNA: TGTGCCAGCAGTGGGGGTCAGGGGCAGCTTGGCGAGCAGTACTTC.

This clone has just one count. The V and J genes are TRBV5-1 and TRBJ2-7; 8 bases are a match to TRBD2. From germline, CDR1 is SGHRS and CDR2 YFSETQ. This CDR3 is built from 15 residues. J lost 1 base, V lost 4 bases, and 7 bases had no gene match. CDR3 region: CASSPQRERSYEQYF. The DNA of the CDR3 is TGCGCCAGCAGCCCTCAGCGGGAGCGATCCTACGAGCAGTACTTC.

In this sample, this clone turned up a few times. The chain uses TRBV6-1 and TRBJ2-3; 8 nucleotides match TRBD2. Germline V gene lookup returns CDR1 MNHNS and CDR2 SASEGT. This CDR3 spans 15 amino acids. The trim removed 0 bases at V and 7 bases at J, leaving 6 bases unmatched. The CDR3 DNA reads as TGTGCCAGCAGTGAAGCCCCGGGGGGGAGGCATACGCAGTATTTT. Its translation is CASSEAPGGRHTQYF.

By sample fraction, this clone is medium-sized (0.01 to 0.1%). At the DNA level, this CDR3 is encoded by other sequences in the same sample as well. The V and J genes are TRBV6-1 and TRBJ2-7; 11 bases are a match to TRBD2. Trimming cost V 3 bases and J 3 bases; bases outside gene matches: 7. Germline CDR1 and CDR2: MNHNS and SASEGT. The CDR3 sequence is 16 residues long. CDR3 sequence reads: CASSETYGTSGYEQYF. The CDR3 coding sequence is TGTGCCAGCAGTGAGACATATGGGACTAGCGGCTACGAGCAGTACTTC.

This clone was seen more than once but under ten times. The chain joins TRBV6-1 to TRBJ1-1; D is uncertain. The V gene's germline CDR1 is MNHNS and CDR2 SASEGT. This CDR3 has 14 amino acids. Trimming stripped 4 bases from V and 5 bases from J, with 14 bases between. The CDR3 loop is CASSVIGSGTEAFF. The CDR3 DNA reads TGTGCCAGCAGTGTGATAGGGTCGGGGACTGAAGCTTTCTTT.

The genes are TRBV11-2 and TRBJ2-7; 8 bases fit TRBD1. Trimming at V came to 6 bases and at J to 0 bases, leaving 7 bases not matched to a gene. This CDR3 has 15 amino acids. CDR1 and CDR2 from the germline V gene are SGHAT and FQNNGV. CDR3 in amino acids: CASRTTGGSSYEQYF. CDR3 DNA sequence: TGTGCCAGCAGGACAACAGGGGGAAGCTCCTACGAGCAGTACTTC.

J is TRBJ2-7 and V is TRBV2; TRBD1 aligns across 7 bases. CDR1 and CDR2 from the germline V gene are SNHLY and FYNNEI. The trim removed 7 bases at V and 1 base at J, leaving 7 bases unmatched. The CDR3 spans 14 residues. The CDR3 here is CASTKGALSYEQYF. CDR3 in DNA: TGTGCCAGCACTAAGGGGGCTTTATCCTACGAGCAGTACTTC.

This clone has only a few counts. V gene TRBV14 combines with J gene TRBJ1-3; D not resolved. This CDR3 spans 11 amino acids. Per the germline V gene, CDR1 is SGHDN and CDR2 is FVKESK. The ends were cut back, 1 base at V and 9 bases at J, with 4 bases in the middle. The CDR3 region is CASSQGGTIYF. The CDR3 nucleotides are TGTGCCAGCAGCCAAGGGGGCACCATATATTTT.

The rearrangement joins TRBV7-9 to TRBJ1-2; D unclear. V lost 3 bases and J 3 bases, leaving 8 bases between the germline ends. Germline CDR1 and CDR2: SEHNR and FQNEAQ (reference sequence). This CDR3 has 13 residues. The CDR3 DNA is TGTGCCAGCAGCTTCGGGGTTTACTATGGCTACACCTTC. Its protein product is CASSFGVYYGYTF.

The chain joins TRBV2 to TRBJ2-3, with D perhaps TRBD1 (5 bases). The CDR3 consists of 14 residues. The germline gives CDR1 SNHLY, CDR2 FYNNEI. The germline V and J ends were trimmed by 3 bases and 6 bases, with 13 bases remaining between them. CDR3 nucleotide sequence: TGTGCCAGCAGTGAGGACAAGGGTGGGGATACGCAGTATTTT. It specifies CASSEDKGGDTQYF.

This clone was counted only a few times. The rearrangement uses TRBV2 and TRBJ2-7, with TRBD1 identical over 8 bases. Germline CDR1 reads SNHLY; CDR2 reads FYNNEI. After removal of 6 bases from V and 0 bases from J, the junction contained 4 bases not matched to a gene. This CDR3 has 14 residues. This chain's CDR3 is CASSSDRVSYEQYF. CDR3 in DNA: TGTGCCAGCAGCTCGGACAGGGTCTCCTACGAGCAGTACTTC. The full variable domain, with the rest looked up from reference TRBV2 and TRBJ2-7, is EPEVTQTPSHQVTQMGQEVILRCVPISNHLYFYWYRQILGQKVEFLVSFYNNEISEKSEIFDDQFSVERPDGSNFTLKIRSTKLEDSAMYFCASSSDRVSYEQYFGPGTRLTVT.

This clone was counted at least ten times. The rearrangement uses TRBV6-1 and TRBJ2-2; TRBD1 might be the D (6 bases). Trimming left V 6 bases short and J 3 bases short, with 11 bases between. The germline V gene encodes CDR1 MNHNS and CDR2 SASEGT. The CDR3 length is 14 residues. CDR3 sequence (DNA): TGTGCCAGCAGGGCCGGGACACACACCGGGGAGCTGTTTTTT. Translation: CASRAGTHTGELFF.

The table lists this clone with a count of one. The chain joins TRBV30 to TRBJ1-1, with 12 bases aligning to TRBD1. Germline V gene lookup returns CDR1 GTSNPN and CDR2 SVGIG (reference sequence). This CDR3 has 14 residues. V lost 1 base to trimming and J lost 11 bases; unmatched junction nucleotides: 8. The CDR3, as DNA: TGTGCCTGGAGTGACGGGACAGGGGGCTTGGAGGCTTTCTTT. Residues: CAWSDGTGGLEAFF.

The V gene is TRBV28, the J gene TRBJ2-7; 9 nucleotides match TRBD2. The CDR3 totals 14 residues. V shed 8 bases and J 1 base; nucleotides not matched to a gene: 6. Germline loops: CDR1 MDHEN, CDR2 SYDVKM. CDR3 coding DNA: TGTGCCAGCTCGGAAGCGGGAGGATCCTACGAGCAGTACTTC. Translated, it gives CASSEAGGSYEQYF.

This chain links TRBV7-2 with TRBJ2-3; D gene ambiguous. The CDR3 consists of 13 residues. The V and J ends lost 0 bases and 2 bases respectively, with 3 bases between them. The germline V gene has CDR1 SGHTA and CDR2 FQGNSA. The CDR3 reads CASSLAPTDTQYF. In DNA, the CDR3 is TGTGCCAGCAGCTTAGCCCCCACAGATACGCAGTATTTT.

CDR3 sequence: CASSVGSGTEAFF. CDR3 nucleotides: TGTGCCAGCAGCGTAGGGAGCGGGACTGAAGCTTTCTTT. This sequence joins TRBV9 and TRBJ1-1; no definite D call. V was cut by 0 bases and J by 5 bases, with 8 bases left in between. Per germline, CDR1 SGDLS and CDR2 YYNGEE. The CDR3 totals 13 residues.

This chain uses TRBV6-1 with TRBJ1-3; D perhaps matches TRBD1 (5 bases). The germline V gene encodes CDR1 MNHNS and CDR2 SASEGT. Deletions cut 7 bases from V and 8 bases from J, with 18 bases between. This CDR3 is built from 14 residues. The CDR3 nucleotides read TGTGCCAGCAAAACGCAGGGAAGCGGATACACCATATATTTT. Amino acids: CASKTQGSGYTIYF.

The table lists this clone with a few counts. The rearrangement joins TRBV12-3 or TRBV12-4 to TRBJ2-1; D gene uncertain. V was cut by 5 bases and J by 6 bases, with 5 bases left in between. There are 11 residues in the CDR3. CDR3 coding DNA: TGTGCCAGCAGTCGCGTCAATGAGCAGTTCTTC. Its translation: CASSRVNEQFF.

This clone was counted between two and nine times. CDR3 sequence (DNA): TGTGCCAGCAGCTTGACTAACTATGGCTACACCTTC. It encodes CASSLTNYGYTF. The chain recombines TRBV7-2 with TRBJ1-2; D uncertain. Germline V gene lookup returns CDR1 SGHTA and CDR2 FQGNSA. V was cut by 3 bases and J by 0 bases, with 2 bases left in between. There are 12 residues in the CDR3.

The chain combines TRBV6-1 with TRBJ2-3; D may be TRBD1 or TRBD2 (7 bases each). Between the trimmed V and J ends, which lost 6 bases and 3 bases, there was a span of 16 bases. The germline V gene has CDR1 MNHNS and CDR2 SASEGT. There are 15 residues in the CDR3. The CDR3 spells CASSPRQGGTDTQYF. The CDR3 DNA sequence: TGTGCCAGCAGCCCCAGACAGGGAGGGACAGATACGCAGTATTTT.

This rearrangement joins TRBV28 to TRBJ1-2, with D perhaps TRBD1 (5 bases). Germline V gene lookup returns CDR1 MDHEN and CDR2 SYDVKM. The CDR3 has 14 residues. With 2 bases removed from V and 5 bases from J, the gap between germline ends came to 12 bases. CDR3 region: CASSLKWGWYGYTF. The CDR3 region has the DNA TGTGCCAGCAGTTTAAAGTGGGGCTGGTATGGCTACACCTTC.

A few counts support this clone. The CDR3 bases are TGTGCCAGCAGTTTCACTAACTATGGCTACACCTTC. Translation gives CASSFTNYGYTF. The chain carries TRBV28 and TRBJ1-2; D ambiguous. This CDR3 has 12 amino acids. V lost 3 bases to trimming and J lost 0 bases, with 2 bases between them. Germline V CDR1 and CDR2: MDHEN, SYDVKM.

This clone turned up a few times. This chain connects TRBV27 to TRBJ2-3; the match to TRBD2 covers 8 bases. CDR3 length equals 14 residues. Trimming at V came to 7 bases and at J to 3 bases, leaving 6 bases not matched to a gene. Looked up from germline, CDR1 is MNHEY and CDR2 is SMNVEV (reference sequence). CDR3 coding DNA: TGTGCCAGCAAGTTAGCGGGAAAGACAGATACGCAGTATTTT. This encodes CASKLAGKTDTQYF.

This clone was recorded a few times. The chain has TRBV27 and TRBJ2-7; no clear D. The CDR3 totals 13 residues. V was pared by 7 bases and J by 6 bases, with 16 bases between. The germline V gene encodes CDR1 MNHEY and CDR2 SMNVEV (reference sequence). CDR3 bases: TGTGCCAGCAAGGCAGTCTTAATTGGCGAGCAGTACGTC. It encodes CASKAVLIGEQYV.

This clone has only a few counts. This chain connects TRBV12-3 or TRBV12-4 to TRBJ2-1, with a tentative D call TRBD2 (5 bases). Between the trimmed V and J ends, which lost 0 bases and 7 bases, there was a span of 10 bases. The CDR3 is 14 amino acids. CDR3 in DNA: TGTGCCAGCAGTTTAGCGGGAGCTGGGAATGAGCAGTTCTTC. This gives the protein CASSLAGAGNEQFF.

The chain recombines TRBV11-2 with TRBJ2-2; D is unclear. This CDR3 spans 11 amino acids. CDR1 and CDR2 from the germline V gene are SGHAT and FQNNGV. Trimming removed 3 bases from V and 9 bases from J, with 5 bases in between. CDR3: CASSLGWELFF. CDR3 sequence (DNA): TGTGCCAGCAGCTTGGGATGGGAGCTGTTTTTT.